The 7 T cell receptor beta chains given below trace back to one sample, sequenced in a study of regulatory T cells in long-lasting Graves disease. Investigators prepared the TCR beta libraries by applying iRepertoire HTBI primers and Arm-PCR of CDR3 regions. One entry per CDR3 protein, called by TCRdb with MiXCR from the multiplex PCR reads. This table holds a few hundred thousand distinct CDR3 sequences, 15% to 20% found once. Noted time point: newly diagnosed GD, antithyroid drugs for less than 3 months. PBMC RNA served as the TCR library source. The same specimen was also included in a second study, on T cells in Graves' hyperthyroidism and ophthalmopathy.

Source: peripheral blood mononuclear cells (PBMCs), taken at new diagnosis, from a patient treated with antithyroid drugs. The receptors originated from a woman between 18 and 29 years old with Graves disease.

This clonotype was seen ten or more times. V usage is TRBV10-3 and J usage is TRBJ2-3; weak D call: TRBD1 (5 bases). The CDR3 is made up of 13 amino acids. With 5 bases removed from V and 1 base from J, the gap between germline ends came to 7 bases. Germline-derived CDR1 and CDR2 are ENHRY and SYGVKD. For the CDR3, the DNA is TGTGCCATCAGTAACAGGCGCACAGATACGCAGTATTTT. Its protein product is CAISNRRTDTQYF.

This clonotype was observed at least ten times. The genes are TRBV5-1 and TRBJ1-4; 11 positions match TRBD1. Germline assignment: CDR1 SGHRS and CDR2 YFSETQ. CDR3 length: 14 amino acids. The V segment lost 7 bases and the J segment 7 bases; nucleotides outside the gene matches: 6. The CDR3 spells CASAPGTGGEKLFF. The CDR3 DNA is TGCGCCAGCGCCCCCGGGACAGGGGGTGAAAAACTGTTTTTT.

This clonotype was seen more than once but under ten times. The chain is built from TRBV6-2 or TRBV6-3 and TRBJ1-2; D gene unclear. Germline V gene data show CDR1 as MNHEY and CDR2 as SVGEGT. The V end was cut by 0 bases, the J end by 1 base, with 15 bases between. The CDR3 consists of 17 residues. The CDR3 nucleotides read TGTGCCAGCAGTTACTCACTCCTCGGTTTGGATAACTATGGCTACACCTTC. It is translated as CASSYSLLGLDNYGYTF.

This clonotype was picked up a small number of times. V usage is TRBV20-1 and J usage is TRBJ1-4; the D gene is possibly TRBD1 (5 bases). V was shortened by 0 bases and J by 7 bases, with 12 bases between the two germline ends. CDR1 is DFQATT and CDR2 is SNEGSKA in the germline V gene (reference sequence). The CDR3 is 14 residues long. CDR3 sequence (DNA): TGCAGTGCTAGAGAAGAGGGGAGGAGTGAAAAACTGTTTTTT. Protein: CSAREEGRSEKLFF.

The gene calls are TRBV11-2 and TRBJ2-1; 10 bases align to TRBD2. V gave up 1 base and J gave up 9 bases; unmatched junction bases: 12. Germline CDR1 reads SGHAT; CDR2 reads FQNNGV. This CDR3 has 17 amino acids. CDR3: CASSLVRGVAGGIEQFF. The CDR3 bases are TGTGCCAGCAGCTTAGTCCGGGGGGTAGCGGGAGGTATTGAGCAGTTCTTC. The whole variable domain, remainder taken from reference TRBV11-2 and TRBJ2-1, is EAGVAQSPRYKIIEKRQSVAFWCNPISGHATLYWYQQILGQGPKLLIQFQNNGVVDDSQLPKDRFSAERLKGVDSTLKIQPAKLEDSAVYLCASSLVRGVAGGIEQFFGPGTRLTVL.

This clonotype has a count of ten or more. V and J are TRBV11-2 and TRBJ2-1; D is perhaps TRBD1 or TRBD2 (5 bases each). Germline-derived CDR1 and CDR2 are SGHAT and FQNNGV. The V end was cut by 2 bases, the J end by 5 bases, with 16 bases between. CDR3 length: 16 residues. The CDR3 loop reads CASSLLARGRDNEQFF. In DNA form, the CDR3 reads TGTGCCAGCAGCTTACTGGCTCGGGGCAGGGACAATGAGCAGTTCTTC.

The table lists this clonotype with a few counts. The chain carries TRBV10-1 and TRBJ2-7, with D perhaps matching TRBD2 (5 bases). The CDR3 loop spans 13 amino acids. CDR1 and CDR2 from the germline V gene are WNHNN and SYGVQD (reference sequence). The germline V and J ends were trimmed by 2 bases and 6 bases, with 11 bases remaining between them. As DNA, the CDR3 is TGCGCCAGCAGTGAGACTAGGTCGGGCGAGCAGTACTTC. It codes for CASSETRSGEQYF.